This T cell receptor beta chain was sequenced during a study of sequential checkpoint blockade in melanoma. Looking at the study overall: Patients were randomized 1:1 to nivolumab-then-ipilimumab or ipilimumab-then-nivolumab first-line. Each arm's sequence ended with maintenance nivolumab.

The protocol was immunoSEQ multiplex PCR, while the TCRdb copy is restricted to in-frame clones and leaves out a portion. The sample lists over 10,000 clones, roughly 78% occurring once. Between the trimmed V and J ends, which lost 2 bases and 2 bases, there was a span of 13 bases. CDR1 and CDR2 (germline): SNHLY, FYNNEI. The CDR3 has 15 amino acids. Described treatment: randomized to nivolumab then ipilimumab (arm A) or the reverse (arm B). Patients had received no earlier DNA-damaging chemotherapy. PBMC sorting kept live CD3+CD8+ cells without CD19 or CD56. This receptor was obtained from a human donor with melanoma. V usage is TRBV2 and J usage is TRBJ2-7; the D is unclear. The specimen was CD8+ T cells sorted from blood (inferred from file names), collected from a patient given nivolumab and ipilimumab in sequence. For the CDR3, the DNA is TGTGCCAGCAGTGAACCGACACAAACCCCCTACGAGCAGTACTTC. Residues: CASSEPTQTPYEQYF.